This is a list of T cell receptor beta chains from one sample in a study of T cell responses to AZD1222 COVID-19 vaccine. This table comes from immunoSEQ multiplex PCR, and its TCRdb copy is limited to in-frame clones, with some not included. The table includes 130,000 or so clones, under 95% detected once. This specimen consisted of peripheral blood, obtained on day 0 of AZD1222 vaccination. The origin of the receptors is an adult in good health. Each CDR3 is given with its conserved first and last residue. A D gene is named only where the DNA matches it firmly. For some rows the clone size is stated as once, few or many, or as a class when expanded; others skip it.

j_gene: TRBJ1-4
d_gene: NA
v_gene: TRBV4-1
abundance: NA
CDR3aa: CASWGGKRPGGEKLFF
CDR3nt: TGCGCCAGCTGGGGTGGGAAAAGGCCTGGGGGTGAAAAACTGTTTTTT

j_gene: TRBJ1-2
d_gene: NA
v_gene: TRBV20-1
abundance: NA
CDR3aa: CSVWEPRGYTF
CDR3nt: TGCAGTGTTTGGGAGCCTCGCGGCTACACCTTC

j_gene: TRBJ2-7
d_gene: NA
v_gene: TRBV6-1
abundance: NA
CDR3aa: CASSEIGFGRGPHEQYF
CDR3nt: TGTGCCAGCAGTGAAATAGGTTTCGGCAGGGGCCCTCACGAGCAGTACTTC

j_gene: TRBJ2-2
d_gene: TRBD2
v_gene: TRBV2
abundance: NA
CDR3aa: CASRWGGGTGELFF
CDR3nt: TGTGCCAGCAGGTGGGGGGGTGGAACCGGGGAGCTGTTTTTT

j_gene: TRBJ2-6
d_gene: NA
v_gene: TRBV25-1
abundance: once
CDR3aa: CASSSGISGANVLTF
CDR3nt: TGTGCCAGCAGTTCCGGAATCTCTGGGGCCAACGTCCTGACTTTC

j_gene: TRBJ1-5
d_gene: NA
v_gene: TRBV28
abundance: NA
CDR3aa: CASSLELLPQHF
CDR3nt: TGTGCCAGCAGTTTGGAATTGTTGCCCCAGCATTTT

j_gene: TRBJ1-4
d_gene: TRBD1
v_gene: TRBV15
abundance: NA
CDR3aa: CATSSTMWDRGNEKLFF
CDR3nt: TGTGCCACCAGCAGTACGATGTGGGACAGGGGGAATGAAAAACTGTTTTTT

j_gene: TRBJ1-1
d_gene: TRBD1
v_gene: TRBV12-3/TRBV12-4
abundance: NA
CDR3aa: CASSSMRQGEAFF
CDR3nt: TGTGCCAGCAGTTCCATGCGACAGGGTGAAGCTTTCTTT

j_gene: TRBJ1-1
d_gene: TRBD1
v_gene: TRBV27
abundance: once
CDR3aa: CASSRQGNEAFF
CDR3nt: TGTGCCAGCAGTCGACAGGGGAATGAAGCTTTCTTT

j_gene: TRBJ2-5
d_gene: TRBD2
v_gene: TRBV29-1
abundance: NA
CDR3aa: CSVLYSGRSETQYF
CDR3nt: TGCAGCGTTCTCTATAGCGGGAGATCAGAGACCCAGTACTTC

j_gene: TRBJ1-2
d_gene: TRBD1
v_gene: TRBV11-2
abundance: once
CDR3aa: CASSLTGAGGYTF
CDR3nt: TGTGCCAGCAGCTTGACAGGGGCTGGGGGCTACACCTTC

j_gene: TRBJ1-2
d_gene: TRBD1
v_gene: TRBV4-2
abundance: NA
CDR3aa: CASSQDWDRNYGYTF
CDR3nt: TGTGCCAGCAGCCAAGATTGGGACAGAAACTATGGCTACACCTTC

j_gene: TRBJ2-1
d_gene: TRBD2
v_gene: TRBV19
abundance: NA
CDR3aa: CASSIIASGNEQFF
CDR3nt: TGTGCCAGTAGTATAATCGCTAGCGGTAATGAGCAGTTCTTC

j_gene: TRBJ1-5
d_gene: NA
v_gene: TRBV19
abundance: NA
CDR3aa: CAARGEGSNQPQHF
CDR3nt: TGTGCCGCAAGGGGAGAAGGTAGCAATCAGCCCCAGCATTTT

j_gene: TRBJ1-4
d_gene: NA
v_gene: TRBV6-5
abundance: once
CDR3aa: CASSYFPAGTNEKLFF
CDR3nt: TGTGCCAGCAGTTACTTTCCGGCCGGAACTAATGAAAAACTGTTTTTT

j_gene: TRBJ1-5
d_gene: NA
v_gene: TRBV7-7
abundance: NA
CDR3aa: CASSLTPFPRPQYISNQPQHF
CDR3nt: TGTGCTAGCAGCTTGACCCCTTTCCCCCGGCCCCAATATATTAGCAATCAGCCCCAGCATTTT

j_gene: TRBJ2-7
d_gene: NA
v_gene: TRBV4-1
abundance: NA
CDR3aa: CASSQALWEQQYF
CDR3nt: TGCGCCAGCAGCCAAGCTCTGTGGGAGCAGCAGTACTTC

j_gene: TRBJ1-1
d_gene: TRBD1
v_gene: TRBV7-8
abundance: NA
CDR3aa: CASSLLTGVRNTEAFF
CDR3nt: TGTGCCAGCAGCTTACTGACAGGGGTTAGGAACACTGAAGCTTTCTTT

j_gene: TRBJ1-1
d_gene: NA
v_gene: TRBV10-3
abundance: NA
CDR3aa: CATGQMNTEAFF
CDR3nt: TGTGCCACAGGACAGATGAACACTGAAGCTTTCTTT

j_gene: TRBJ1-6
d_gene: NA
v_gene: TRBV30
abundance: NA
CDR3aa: CAWSPQGDSPLHF
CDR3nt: TGTGCCTGGAGCCCGCAGGGTGACTCACCCCTCCACTTT

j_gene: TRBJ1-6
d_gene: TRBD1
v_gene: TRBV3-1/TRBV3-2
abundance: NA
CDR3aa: CASSPTSGGIYNSPLHF
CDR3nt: TGTGCCAGCAGCCCAACTTCAGGGGGGATCTATAATTCACCCCTCCACTTT

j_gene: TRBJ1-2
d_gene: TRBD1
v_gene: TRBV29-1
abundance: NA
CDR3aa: CSAPGQGERGYTF
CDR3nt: TGCAGCGCCCCGGGACAGGGGGAACGAGGCTACACCTTC

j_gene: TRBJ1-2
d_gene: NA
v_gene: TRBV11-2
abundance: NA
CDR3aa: CASSRPKGNYGYTF
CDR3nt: TGTGCCAGCAGCCGACCGAAGGGGAACTATGGCTACACCTTC

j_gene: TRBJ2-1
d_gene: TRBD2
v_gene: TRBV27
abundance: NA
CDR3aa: CASSSRTGGLAGGGPIYNEQFF
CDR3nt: TGTGCCAGCAGTTCCCGGACTGGTGGACTAGCGGGAGGTGGACCCATCTACAATGAGCAGTTCTTC

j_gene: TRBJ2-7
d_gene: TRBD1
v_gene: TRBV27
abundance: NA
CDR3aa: CAAGTGVFREQYF
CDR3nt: TGTGCTGCCGGGACAGGGGTTTTTAGGGAGCAGTACTTC

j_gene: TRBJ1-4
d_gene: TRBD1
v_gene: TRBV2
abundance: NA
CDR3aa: CASRDSNYEKLFF
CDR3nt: TGTGCCAGTAGGGACAGCAACTATGAAAAACTGTTTTTT

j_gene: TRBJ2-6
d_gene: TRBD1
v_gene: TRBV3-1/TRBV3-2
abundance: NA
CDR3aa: CASSQGQSSGANVLTF
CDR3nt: TGTGCCAGCAGCCAGGGACAGAGCTCTGGGGCCAACGTCCTGACTTTC

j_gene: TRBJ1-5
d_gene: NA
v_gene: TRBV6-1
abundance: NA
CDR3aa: CASSEARRGVNQPQHF
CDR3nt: TGTGCCAGCAGTGAAGCGCGAAGGGGCGTGAATCAGCCCCAGCATTTT

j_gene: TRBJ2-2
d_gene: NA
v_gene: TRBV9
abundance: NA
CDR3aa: CASSAQGVSNTGELFF
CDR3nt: TGTGCCAGCAGCGCCCAAGGGGTGTCGAACACCGGGGAGCTGTTTTTT

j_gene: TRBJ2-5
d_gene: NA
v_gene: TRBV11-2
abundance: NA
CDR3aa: CASSSGPRQETQYF
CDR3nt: TGTGCCAGCAGCTCCGGGCCCAGACAAGAGACCCAGTACTTC

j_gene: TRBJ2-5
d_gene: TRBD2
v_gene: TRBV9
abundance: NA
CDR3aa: CASSAGGSGAETQYF
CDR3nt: TGTGCCAGCAGCGCGGGGGGTAGCGGCGCAGAGACCCAGTACTTC

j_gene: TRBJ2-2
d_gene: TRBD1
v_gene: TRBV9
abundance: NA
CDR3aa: CASSLRQGVGGELFF
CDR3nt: TGTGCCAGCAGCCTCCGACAGGGGGTGGGCGGGGAGCTGTTTTTT

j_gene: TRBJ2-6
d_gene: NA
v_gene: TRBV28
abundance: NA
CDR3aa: CASSFLSAGANVLTF
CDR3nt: TGTGCCAGCAGTTTTTTAAGCGCTGGGGCCAACGTCCTGACTTTC

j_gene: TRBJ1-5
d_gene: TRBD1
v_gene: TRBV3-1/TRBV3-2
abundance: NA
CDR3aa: CASSQGQGGNQPQHF
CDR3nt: TGTGCCAGCAGCCAAGGACAGGGTGGCAATCAGCCCCAGCATTTT

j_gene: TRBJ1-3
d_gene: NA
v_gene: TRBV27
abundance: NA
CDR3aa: CASRSGTLNSGNTIYF
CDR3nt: TGTGCCAGCAGATCCGGGACACTTAACTCTGGAAACACCATATATTTT

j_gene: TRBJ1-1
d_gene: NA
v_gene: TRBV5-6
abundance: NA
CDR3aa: CASSLARGNTEAFF
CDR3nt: TGTGCCAGCAGCTTGGCTAGGGGAAACACTGAAGCTTTCTTT

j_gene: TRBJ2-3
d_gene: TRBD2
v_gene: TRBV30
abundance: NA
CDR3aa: CAWSLSGGTDTQYF
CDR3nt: TGTGCCTGGAGTTTAAGCGGGGGTACAGATACGCAGTATTTT

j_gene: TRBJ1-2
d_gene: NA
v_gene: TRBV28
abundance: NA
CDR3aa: CASSLKGYGYTF
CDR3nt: TGTGCCAGCAGTTTAAAGGGCTATGGCTACACCTTC

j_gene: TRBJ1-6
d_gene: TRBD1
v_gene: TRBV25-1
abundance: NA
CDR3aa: CASSELGQGAGNSPLHF
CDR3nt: TGTGCCAGCAGTGAATTAGGACAGGGGGCCGGTAATTCACCCCTCCACTTT

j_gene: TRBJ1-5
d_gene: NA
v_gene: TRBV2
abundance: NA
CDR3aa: CASSPTGFNQPQHF
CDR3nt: TGTGCCAGCAGCCCCACAGGGTTCAATCAGCCCCAGCATTTT

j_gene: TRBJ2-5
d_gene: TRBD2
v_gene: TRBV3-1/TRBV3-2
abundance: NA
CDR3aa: CASSQDVSGRWETQYF
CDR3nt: TGTGCCAGCAGCCAAGACGTTAGCGGGCGATGGGAGACCCAGTACTTC

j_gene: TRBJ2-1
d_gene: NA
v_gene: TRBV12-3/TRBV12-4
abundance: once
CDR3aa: CASRAPRGQFF
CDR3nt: TGTGCCAGCAGAGCCCCGCGGGGGCAGTTCTTC

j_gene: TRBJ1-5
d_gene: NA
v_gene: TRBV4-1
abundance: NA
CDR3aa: CASSQESVGGQPQHF
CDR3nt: TGCGCCAGCAGCCAAGAGTCAGTTGGGGGGCAGCCCCAGCATTTT

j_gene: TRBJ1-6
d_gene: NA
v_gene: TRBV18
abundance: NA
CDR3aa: CASSPFDRSSPLHF
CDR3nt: TGTGCCAGCTCACCATTTGACAGGAGCTCACCCCTCCACTTT

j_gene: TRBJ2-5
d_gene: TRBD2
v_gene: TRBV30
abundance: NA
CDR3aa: CAWSVGLAVYQETQYF
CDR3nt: TGTGCCTGGAGTGTCGGTCTAGCGGTGTACCAAGAGACCCAGTACTTC

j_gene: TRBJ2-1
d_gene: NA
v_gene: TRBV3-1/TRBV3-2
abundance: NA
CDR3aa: CASSRNNRGEQFF
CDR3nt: TGTGCCAGCAGCCGAAACAACAGAGGGGAGCAGTTCTTC

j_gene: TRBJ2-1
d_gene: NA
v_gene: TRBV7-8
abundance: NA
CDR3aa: CASSSGPHNEQFF
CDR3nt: TGTGCCAGCAGCTCGGGACCTCACAATGAGCAGTTCTTC

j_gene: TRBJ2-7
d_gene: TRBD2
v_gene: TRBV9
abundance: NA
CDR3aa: CASSVGPSGAYEQYF
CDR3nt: TGTGCCAGCAGCGTAGGTCCTAGCGGTGCCTACGAGCAGTACTTC

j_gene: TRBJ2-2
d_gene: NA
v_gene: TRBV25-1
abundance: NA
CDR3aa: CASEWGARTGELFF
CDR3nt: TGTGCCAGTGAATGGGGGGCCCGGACCGGGGAGCTGTTTTTT

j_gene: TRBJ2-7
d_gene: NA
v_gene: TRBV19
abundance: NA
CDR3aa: CASSIRVGDEQYF
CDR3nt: TGTGCCAGTAGTATACGTGTGGGTGACGAGCAGTACTTC

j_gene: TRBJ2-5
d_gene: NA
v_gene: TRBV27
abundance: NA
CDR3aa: CASSLSYGETQYF
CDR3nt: TGTGCCAGCAGTTTATCGTACGGAGAGACCCAGTACTTC